This TCR beta chain emerged from a study of shared clonotypes between healthy human individuals. The study's findings and limits: Represented genetic and exposure-history diversity was restricted by having few donors. When compared with the clonotypes that were shared by all four sorted-subset donors, the non-shared clonotypes turned out to have lower generation probabilities. Roughly 5% of naive CD4 clonotypes were common to several donors.

This clone was detected once. The antigen is not known. Terminally differentiated effector memory CD45RA+ cells were excluded by CCR7 positive selection of CD45RO-negative cells. Clones were sequenced by immunoSEQ multiplex PCR, and TCRdb holds only the in-frame ones, with some missing. The sample carries about 2.2 million clones, around 93% recorded once. Germline V lookup: CDR1 SGHTA, CDR2 FQGNSA. This CDR3 is 13 amino acids long. Deletions cut 6 bases from V and 4 bases from J, with 11 bases between. This receptor was taken from a man younger than 35 in good health. Some clones in this sample may be carry-over from other donors' samples. V and J are TRBV7-2 and TRBJ2-3, with D unclear. The sample consisted of naive CD8+ T cells from PBMCs. The CDR3 DNA is TGTGCCAGCAGACGAGAGTTGGCAGATACGCAGTATTTT. It codes for CASRRELADTQYF.